What follows are 9 T cell receptor beta chains derived from one specimen sequenced in a study of blood T cell repertoires in COVID-19. Clones were read by immunoSEQ multiplex PCR, and TCRdb kept only the in-frame ones, dropping some. The data contain approximately 450,000 clones, 87% of them singletons. Sequencing was carried out using PBMCs or T cells enriched from blood (not recorded which). These receptors were taken from a young woman with acute COVID-19.

The sample holds a few counts of this clone. The chain recombines TRBV14 with TRBJ2-2, with TRBD1 as a possible D gene (6 bases). The CDR3 has 15 amino acids. Trimming cost V 2 bases and J 6 bases, with 13 bases left between them. CDR1 and CDR2 (germline): SGHDN, FVKESK. CDR3 loop: CASSQRAGAAGELFF. CDR3 DNA: TGTGCCAGCAGCCAACGGGCAGGGGCGGCCGGGGAGCTGTTTTTT.

The V and J genes are TRBV5-1 and TRBJ1-1; 11 nucleotides line up with TRBD1. This CDR3 has 18 amino acids. Germline lookup yields CDR1 SGHRS and CDR2 YFSETQ. V was pared by 6 bases and J by 1 base, with 14 bases of the junction left unmatched. The CDR3 is CASTLLTGTGGRNTEAFF. The CDR3 bases are TGCGCCAGCACCCTTCTGACCGGGACAGGGGGGAGGAACACTGAAGCTTTCTTT.

V and J are TRBV5-6 and TRBJ1-1; tentatively, D is TRBD1 (6 bases). The CDR3 extends over 13 amino acids. Trimming took off 2 bases at V and 6 bases at J, with 11 bases between the two ends. In germline, CDR1 is SGHDT, CDR2 YYEEEE. The chain's CDR3 is CASSLGQSPEAFF. The CDR3 bases are TGTGCCAGCAGCTTAGGACAGTCCCCTGAAGCTTTCTTT.

The genes are TRBV5-1 and TRBJ2-1; 11 bases are shared with TRBD2. CDR1 and CDR2 (germline): SGHRS, YFSETQ. V lost 1 base, J lost 9 bases, and 3 bases stayed unmatched. CDR3 size: 14 residues. The CDR3 reads CASSLSLAGGEQFF. CDR3 coding DNA: TGCGCCAGCAGCTTGAGTCTAGCGGGGGGTGAGCAGTTCTTC.

The chain has TRBV19 and TRBJ2-7; the match to TRBD2 covers 8 bases. This CDR3 spans 13 amino acids. Looked up from germline, CDR1 is LNHDA and CDR2 is SQIVND (reference sequence). With V trimmed by 4 bases and J by 5 bases, 4 bases remained unmatched. CDR3 amino acids: CASSTLSGDEQYF. DNA of the CDR3: TGTGCCAGTAGTACTCTTAGCGGGGACGAGCAGTACTTC.

This chain joins TRBV10-3 and TRBJ1-2; no clear D gene. The CDR3 extends over 12 amino acids. V was clipped by 9 bases and J by 2 bases, with 10 bases between them. The germline V gene has CDR1 ENHRY and CDR2 SYGVKD. The CDR3 is CAIGRGNYGYTF. CDR3 bases: TGTGCCATTGGACGAGGGAACTATGGCTACACCTTC.

The V call is TRBV5-1, the J call TRBJ1-2; 10 nucleotides align to TRBD1. The germline V gene has CDR1 SGHRS and CDR2 YFSETQ. This CDR3 comprises 14 residues. J lost 6 bases, V lost 0 bases, and 2 bases had no gene match. Written as DNA, the CDR3 is TGCGCCAGCAGCTTGGAGGGACAGGGGAATGGCTACACCTTC. Translation: CASSLEGQGNGYTF.

The CDR3 here is CASKQPQGSYGYTF. In DNA form, the CDR3 reads TGTGCCAGCAAACAGCCACAGGGGAGCTATGGCTACACCTTC. The chain combines TRBV28 with TRBJ1-2, with 7 bases fitting TRBD1. CDR1 is MDHEN and CDR2 is SYDVKM in the germline V gene. V lost 7 bases, J lost 4 bases, and 9 bases stayed unmatched. The CDR3 sequence is 14 residues long.

This clone occurred a few times. The chain carries TRBV29-1 and TRBJ2-1; no definite D call. Trimming took off 3 bases at V and 2 bases at J, with 20 bases between the two ends. The CDR3 has 17 residues. Germline V gene lookup returns CDR1 SQVTM and CDR2 ANQGSEA. The CDR3 here is CSVETSLTEAPYNEQFF. The CDR3, as DNA: TGCAGCGTTGAGACCTCCCTAACTGAGGCCCCCTACAATGAGCAGTTCTTC.